This T cell receptor (beta chain) is from a study of beta chain features in type 1 diabetes. CDR3 length equals 16 residues. Trimming left V 7 bases short and J 9 bases short, with 27 bases between. Germline V gives CDR1 MDHEN, CDR2 SYDVKM. Comments on this clone: Antigen: not known.

Study conclusions and caveats: Moderate but significant shortening of TCRB CDR3s was recorded in all four CD4+ subsets from Type 1 diabetes patients. In the patient group, naive, central memory and Treg TCRB repertoires seemed more alike than in the healthy donor group. At VDJ recombination sites, type 1 diabetes patients had fewer insertions and more deleted nucleotides.

As every portion of the isolated RNA was reverse transcribed, the sequencing read expressed TCRB transcripts. Assay used: immunoSEQ multiplex PCR; TCRdb lists only in-frame clones, some missing. The repertoire holds over 65,000 clones, around a third seen once, with 0.4% to 0.45% in the top ten. J is TRBJ1-1 and V is TRBV28, with a tentative D call TRBD1 (5 bases). This clonotype was obtained from a woman younger than 35 in good health. The sequenced sample consisted of stem cell memory CD4+ T cells from blood. CDR3 sequence (DNA): TGTGCCAGCACCCACTTTGACGCGGCAGGGCTTCGTAAAGCTTTCTTT. Translated: CASTHFDAAGLRKAFF. Using reference TRBV28 and TRBJ1-1 for the parts outside the CDR3, the full variable domain is DVKVTQSSRYLVKRTGEKVFLECVQDMDHENMFWYRQDPGLGLRLIYFSYDVKMKEKGDIPEGYSVSREKKERFSLILESASTNQTSMYLCASTHFDAAGLRKAFFGQGTRLTVV.